What follows are 30 T cell receptor beta chains derived from one specimen sequenced in a study of T-cell reconstitution after alpha-beta-depleted transplantation in children. A library of TCRbeta sequences, prepared with unique molecular identifiers, was generated. TCRdb reprocessed the PCR reads via MiXCR and lists one record per CDR3 protein. The sample lists about 300,000 distinct CDR3 sequences, 9.5% to 13% occurring once. Sequenced here: PBMCs, sampled before TCRalphabeta/CD19-depleted stem cell transplant. These receptor sequences come from a boy younger than two with acute myeloid leukemia, due to receive a stem cell transplant.

This clonotype was counted between two and nine times. The chain is built from TRBV15 and TRBJ1-1, with D possibly matching TRBD1 (6 bases). In germline, CDR1 is LNHNV, CDR2 YYDKDF (reference sequence). Deletions cut 5 bases from V and 2 bases from J, with 18 bases between. This CDR3 comprises 16 residues. As DNA, the CDR3 is TGTGCCACCAGCCCCCGAAGGACAGCCTCAAACACTGAAGCTTTCTTT. It yields the protein CATSPRRTASNTEAFF.

The gene calls are TRBV6-5 and TRBJ1-5, with 7 bases aligning to TRBD1. CDR3 size: 16 residues. Germline V lookup: CDR1 MNHEY, CDR2 SVGAGI. Unmatched junction bases numbered 4, after V lost 2 bases and J lost 0 bases. The CDR3 sequence is CASSYGTAPSNQPQHF. CDR3 nucleotides: TGTGCCAGCAGTTACGGGACAGCCCCTAGCAATCAGCCCCAGCATTTT.

Ten or more counts support this clonotype. This chain uses TRBV20-1 with TRBJ2-7; D is ambiguous. Germline V gene data show CDR1 as DFQATT and CDR2 as SNEGSKA (reference sequence). V shed 0 bases and J shed 3 bases, with 18 bases lying between them. The CDR3 runs to 16 residues. The CDR3 DNA sequence: TGCAGTGCTAGAGATAAAAATCCTAGTAGGCACTACGAGCAGTACTTC. Translated: CSARDKNPSRHYEQYF.

This clonotype was recorded at least ten times. The V and J genes are TRBV10-2 and TRBJ1-2, with unresolved D. The CDR3 runs 13 residues. Germline V gives CDR1 WSHSY, CDR2 SAAADI. V lost 6 bases and J 4 bases, leaving 12 bases between the germline ends. The CDR3 loop is CASSFLSGYGYTF. As DNA, the CDR3 is TGCGCCAGCAGCTTTCTATCTGGCTATGGCTACACCTTC.

The chain carries TRBV10-3 and TRBJ2-4; 11 positions agree with TRBD2. Germline-derived CDR1 and CDR2 are ENHRY and SYGVKD. The J segment lost 1 base and the V segment lost 4 bases, leaving 9 bases of the junction unmatched. The CDR3 has 18 amino acids. In DNA, the CDR3 is TGTGCCATCAGTGCCCTAGCGGGAGGAAACGGGGCCAAAAACATTCAGTACTTC. It encodes CAISALAGGNGAKNIQYF.

This clonotype has only a few counts. The rearrangement links TRBV30 to TRBJ2-5; perhaps D is TRBD1 or TRBD2 (7 bases each). This CDR3 has 13 amino acids. Trimming removed 5 bases from V and 4 bases from J, with 14 bases in between. The germline gives CDR1 GTSNPN, CDR2 SVGIG (reference sequence). The CDR3 protein is CAWCQGGVETQYF. CDR3 sequence (DNA): TGTGCCTGGTGCCAGGGGGGGGTAGAGACCCAGTACTTC.

This clonotype was observed many times. V is TRBV7-3 and J is TRBJ2-5; D tentatively reads TRBD1 or TRBD2 (5 bases each). Germline V lookup: CDR1 SGHTA, CDR2 FQGTGA. The V and J ends lost 6 bases and 4 bases respectively, with 9 bases between them. The CDR3 loop spans 12 amino acids. Here the CDR3 reads CASRGVGETQYF. CDR3 nucleotides: TGTGCCAGCAGGGGGGTGGGAGAGACCCAGTACTTC.

The V gene is TRBV12-3 or TRBV12-4, the J gene TRBJ1-4, with TRBD1 as a possible D gene (5 bases). The CDR3 is made up of 13 amino acids. The V end lost 7 bases, the J end lost 7 bases, and 13 bases lay between the germline ends. CDR3 amino acids: CASIDRGGEKLFF. Written as DNA, the CDR3 is TGTGCCAGCATCGATAGGGGTGGTGAAAAACTGTTTTTT.

This clonotype was found many times. V gene TRBV18 combines with J gene TRBJ2-7; the match to TRBD1 covers 9 bases. CDR3 size: 14 residues. Germline trimming cut 8 bases from V and 2 bases from J; bases unmatched to any gene: 7. Germline loops: CDR1 KGHSH, CDR2 LQKENI. CDR3 in DNA: TGTGCCAGCAGCCCCGGGACAGGGACCTACGAGCAGTACTTC. Amino acid sequence: CASSPGTGTYEQYF. The variable domain in full, completed from reference TRBV18 and TRBJ2-7, reads NAGVMQNPRHLVRRRGQEARLRCSPMKGHSHVYWYRQLPEEGLKFMVYLQKENIIDESGMPKERFSAEFPKEGPSILRIQQVVRGDSAAYFCASSPGTGTYEQYFGPGTRLTVT.

This clonotype appeared many times. J is TRBJ2-5 and V is TRBV12-3 or TRBV12-4; D remains unclear. This CDR3 has 15 residues. V lost 5 bases and J 5 bases, leaving 18 bases between the germline ends. CDR3 nucleotide sequence: TGTGCCAGCAGTCCCGACGGAAACCCATGGGAGACCCAGTACTTC. Protein: CASSPDGNPWETQYF.

This clonotype showed up many times. The rearrangement joins TRBV5-1 to TRBJ1-2; D gene uncertain. The CDR3 is made up of 17 amino acids. Germline loops: CDR1 SGHRS, CDR2 YFSETQ. Between the trimmed V and J ends, which lost 0 bases and 5 bases, there was a span of 20 bases. CDR3 nucleotides: TGCGCCAGCAGCTTGGAGGCAGGCCCGGTAGTTCGATATGGCTACACCTTC. It specifies CASSLEAGPVVRYGYTF. The full variable domain, rest sourced from reference TRBV5-1 and TRBJ1-2, is KAGVTQTPRYLIKTRGQQVTLSCSPISGHRSVSWYQQTPGQGLQFLFEYFSETQRNKGNFPGRFSGRQFSNSRSEMNVSTLELGDSALYLCASSLEAGPVVRYGYTFGSGTRLTVV.

This clonotype showed up many times. The rearrangement links TRBV20-1 to TRBJ2-3; D perhaps matches TRBD2 (5 bases). The V gene's germline CDR1 is DFQATT and CDR2 SNEGSKA (reference sequence). Trimming shortened V by 4 bases and J by 4 bases, and 15 bases separated the two germline ends. This CDR3 comprises 14 residues. CDR3 residues: CSAIQRAGADTQYF. The CDR3 DNA sequence: TGCAGTGCTATCCAACGGGCCGGGGCAGATACGCAGTATTTT.

For this clonotype: A much bigger clone sits one base away, suggesting this may be a read error. V usage is TRBV10-3 and J usage is TRBJ1-3, with D possibly matching TRBD1 (5 bases). The CDR3 sequence is 13 residues long. The V gene lost 8 bases and the J gene lost 0 bases, with 8 bases spanning the gap. CDR1 and CDR2 from the germline V gene are ENHRY and SYGVKD. The CDR3 bases are TGTGCCATCGTGACAGACTCTGGAAACACCATATATTTT. Protein product: CAIVTDSGNTIYF.

This clonotype was counted at least ten times. The chain joins TRBV25-1 to TRBJ1-5, with unresolved D. Between the trimmed V and J ends, which lost 5 bases and 2 bases, there was a span of 7 bases. There are 13 residues in the CDR3. CDR1 is MGHDK and CDR2 is SYGVNS in the germline V gene. CDR3: CASSYGGNQPQHF. As DNA, the CDR3 is TGTGCCAGCAGTTACGGGGGCAATCAGCCCCAGCATTTT.

The gene calls are TRBV7-2 and TRBJ2-1; either TRBD1 or TRBD2 may fit D (6 bases each). V lost 1 base, J lost 4 bases, and 11 bases lay in between. Germline values: CDR1 SGHTA, CDR2 FQGNSA. This CDR3 spans 15 amino acids. The CDR3 here is CASSLEGGWYNEQFF. The CDR3 DNA is TGTGCCAGCAGCTTAGAGGGGGGCTGGTACAATGAGCAGTTCTTC.

This clonotype was counted at least ten times. This chain connects TRBV20-1 to TRBJ2-1; a weak D match, TRBD2 (5 bases). The V and J ends lost 7 bases and 0 bases respectively, with 13 bases between them. This CDR3 has 14 amino acids. Germline V gene data show CDR1 as DFQATT and CDR2 as SNEGSKA (reference sequence). This chain's CDR3 is CSVSRGSSYNEQFF. CDR3 sequence (DNA): TGCAGTGTAAGCCGGGGTAGCTCCTACAATGAGCAGTTCTTC.

This clonotype was found many times. This chain's CDR3 is CASSSSAREYPLGTDTQYF. CDR3 DNA: TGTGCCAGCAGCTCCTCCGCCCGGGAGTATCCACTCGGCACAGATACGCAGTATTTT. The chain employs TRBV7-3 and TRBJ2-3; the D gene is possibly TRBD2 (6 bases). This CDR3 comprises 19 residues. Germline CDR1 is SGHTA and CDR2 is FQGTGA. Trimming stripped 4 bases from V and 1 base from J, with 24 bases between.

This chain links TRBV6-2 or TRBV6-3 with TRBJ1-1; D possibly corresponds to TRBD1 (5 bases). CDR3 length: 16 amino acids. Germline V gives CDR1 MNHEY, CDR2 SVGEGT. Trimming stripped 7 bases from V and 1 base from J, with 19 bases between. Here the CDR3 reads CASTSGGAYRNTEAFF. In nucleotides, the CDR3 is TGTGCCAGCACCTCCGGAGGGGCGTACCGGAACACTGAAGCTTTCTTT.

There are a few counts of this clonotype. The rearrangement joins TRBV18 to TRBJ2-7; D is unresolved. The CDR3 length is 14 residues. The V gene lost 3 bases and the J gene lost 0 bases, with 9 bases spanning the gap. Looked up from germline, CDR1 is KGHSH and CDR2 is LQKENI. CDR3 protein: CASSPGSSSYEQYF. DNA for the CDR3: TGTGCCAGCTCACCGGGTTCGAGCTCCTACGAGCAGTACTTC.

There are many counts of this clonotype. This chain uses TRBV5-1 with TRBJ2-1; D may be TRBD2 (6 bases). The length of the CDR3 is 17 residues. Trimming stripped 0 bases from V and 7 bases from J, with 20 bases between. The germline gives CDR1 SGHRS, CDR2 YFSETQ. CDR3 nucleotides: TGCGCCAGCAGCTTGGCTCCAGCGGGCTCCAAGGGGAATGAGCAGTTCTTC. This encodes CASSLAPAGSKGNEQFF.

This clonotype was recorded many times. The chain recombines TRBV29-1 with TRBJ2-5, with D uncertain. The CDR3 length is 13 residues. The V gene's germline CDR1 is SQVTM and CDR2 ANQGSEA. V was trimmed by 4 bases and J by 1 base, leaving 10 bases between them. CDR3 nucleotides: TGCAGCGTTGTGTCGCGGAGCCAAGAGACCCAGTACTTC. It codes for CSVVSRSQETQYF.

This clonotype was picked up many times. This chain joins TRBV7-9 and TRBJ1-6, with a weak D call TRBD1 (5 bases). The germline gives CDR1 SEHNR, CDR2 FQNEAQ (reference sequence). CDR3 length: 15 amino acids. With 4 bases removed from V and 5 bases from J, the gap between germline ends came to 12 bases. CDR3 in amino acids: CASSYRDPDNSPLHF. CDR3 bases: TGTGCCAGCAGCTATCGGGACCCCGATAATTCACCCCTCCACTTT.

In this sample, this clonotype turned up many times. The V gene is TRBV4-2, the J gene TRBJ2-7, with 7 bases that match TRBD1. V lost 4 bases, J lost 2 bases, and 17 bases stayed unmatched. Germline V gene sequence: CDR1 LGHNA, CDR2 YNFKEQ. The CDR3 contains 18 residues. CDR3 protein: CASSPSVFRDRIAYEQYF. DNA of the CDR3: TGTGCCAGCAGCCCCTCCGTCTTCCGGGACAGAATTGCCTACGAGCAGTACTTC.

This clonotype came up many times. CDR3 sequence (DNA): TGCGCCAGCAGCCTTAGCGGACGCTCCTACAATGAGCAGTTCTTC. It specifies CASSLSGRSYNEQFF. The J gene is TRBJ2-1, the V gene TRBV4-3; a possible D gene is TRBD2 (6 bases). There are 15 residues in the CDR3. V shed 4 bases and J shed 0 bases, with 10 bases lying between them. The germline gives CDR1 LGHNA, CDR2 YSLEER.

This clonotype was recorded many times. The chain employs TRBV20-1 and TRBJ2-4; TRBD1 matches at 7 bases. V shed 4 bases and J 4 bases; nucleotides not matched to a gene: 13. The CDR3 sequence is 16 residues long. Germline V gives CDR1 DFQATT, CDR2 SNEGSKA (reference sequence). CDR3 in DNA: TGCAGTGCTAAGGGGGCGTCGCTTCAGCCTAAAAACATTCAGTACTTC. Translating it yields CSAKGASLQPKNIQYF.

The CDR3 DNA follows: TGTGCCAGCAGCTTATTTGGAGGGGGACAGGTTGAAGCTTTCTTT. Protein product: CASSLFGGGQVEAFF. The chain is built from TRBV7-6 and TRBJ1-1; TRBD1 aligns across 8 bases. The ends lost 2 bases at V and 7 bases at J; junction bases unmatched: 9. Germline V lookup: CDR1 SGHVS, CDR2 FNYEAQ. The CDR3 has 15 residues.

At least ten counts were recorded for this clonotype. V is TRBV10-3 and J is TRBJ1-6; possibly TRBD1 for D (5 bases). This CDR3 comprises 12 residues. With 3 bases removed from V and 9 bases from J, the gap between germline ends came to 6 bases. Per germline, CDR1 ENHRY and CDR2 SYGVKD. The CDR3 region has the DNA TGTGCCATCAGTGACAGGGTTTCACCCCTCCACTTT. Protein: CAISDRVSPLHF.

This clonotype was counted between two and nine times. The genes are TRBV29-1 and TRBJ2-7; the match to TRBD1 covers 8 bases. V lost 2 bases, J lost 7 bases, and 4 bases stayed unmatched. The CDR3 contains 12 residues. Germline values: CDR1 SQVTM, CDR2 ANQGSEA. The CDR3 is CSVERTGGEQYF. The CDR3, as DNA: TGCAGCGTTGAACGTACAGGGGGGGAGCAGTACTTC.

At least ten counts were recorded for this clonotype. The chain uses TRBV6-6 and TRBJ1-1, with D unresolved. CDR1 is MNHNY and CDR2 is SVGAGI in the germline V gene (reference sequence). Deletions cut 0 bases from V and 8 bases from J, with 4 bases between. This CDR3 is 11 amino acids long. Written as DNA, the CDR3 is TGTGCCAGCAGTTACTCAGGGGAAGCTTTCTTT. As protein: CASSYSGEAFF.

This clonotype was seen many times. The chain is built from TRBV11-2 and TRBJ2-7; 7 bases fit TRBD2. The CDR3 spans 18 residues. Germline V gene sequence: CDR1 SGHAT, CDR2 FQNNGV. The trim removed 0 bases at V and 0 bases at J, leaving 11 bases unmatched. This chain's CDR3 is CASSLDYGGGMSSYEQYF. CDR3 sequence (DNA): TGTGCCAGCAGCTTAGATTACGGGGGAGGGATGAGCTCCTACGAGCAGTACTTC.